Reported below is one T cell receptor beta chain. The data originate from a study of blood T cell repertoires in COVID-19. Study background: Acute and convalescent COVID-19 samples came from the United States, Italy and Spain. Nucleic acid was either cDNA or gDNA, and it came from T cells, B-cell-depleted T cells, or PBMCs.

Germline loops: CDR1 SGHVS, CDR2 FNYEAQ. With V trimmed by 4 bases and J by 3 bases, 2 bases remained unmatched. The CDR3 runs 14 residues. Here immunoSEQ multiplex PCR was the method, and the copy in TCRdb shows in-frame clones only, minus some. Of over 200,000 clones listed, more than 70% are singletons. This chain uses TRBV7-6 with TRBJ2-7, with 11 bases matching TRBD2. The source material was peripheral blood. The source of this sequence is a woman aged 50 to 60 with acute or convalescent COVID-19. The CDR3 spells CASSYGTSGYEQYF. For the CDR3, the DNA is TGTGCCAGCAGCTACGGGACTAGCGGCTACGAGCAGTACTTC.